Included here is one T cell receptor (beta chain) sequence, with context. Antigen specificity is unknown. Germline loops: CDR1 SGHVS, CDR2 FQNEAQ. The CDR3 covers 13 residues. The ends lost 1 base at V and 9 bases at J; junction bases unmatched: 5. Sorted-subset replicate PCR reactions were performed with around 200 ng DNA, corresponding to roughly 31,000 T cell genomes. Here immunoSEQ multiplex PCR was the method, and the copy in TCRdb shows in-frame clones only, minus some. The sample consists of 2,500,000 or so clones, approximately 94% of them appearing once. The data were obtained in a study of shared clonotypes between healthy human individuals. Notes on the study in general: Sampling covered nothing but blood. Tissue TCR repertoires likely differ from those found in blood. A few donors held about 5% of naive CD4 clonotypes in common.

What was sequenced was naive CD4+ T cells from PBMCs. Described subset: CD45RA+ positively selected. The chain is built from TRBV7-8 and TRBJ2-7, with 8 bases lining up with TRBD1. The clonotype originates from a man aged 18 to 30 in good health. Some clones in this sample may be carry-over from other donors' samples. CDR3 coding DNA: TGTGCCAGCAGCTTAGAGACAGGGGCCCTGCAGTACTTC. Amino acids: CASSLETGALQYF.